This TCR beta chain was recovered during a study of cytomegalovirus exposure and HLA in healthy donors. The sample holds one count of this clone. Its antigen is not identified. The sample holds other DNA sequences that translate to the same CDR3. Data came from immunoSEQ multiplex PCR; TCRdb stores just in-frame clones and leaves some out. This sample has approximately 130,000 clones; about 90% occur once, and the top ten carry under 2%. The donors were members of the roughly 130-subject validation cohort (separate from the roughly 660-subject first cohort). The germline gives CDR1 SGHTA, CDR2 FQGTGA. The CDR3 is 15 amino acids. The V and J ends lost 5 bases and 1 base, in that order; junction bases with no gene match: 3. Study findings and constraints: The study put under 200 TCR beta chains on its list as cytomegalovirus-associated. According to a subsequent analysis, TCR clusters from the first cohort were inclined to appear together in the 120 validation repertoires. High specificity and sensitivity for cytomegalovirus status were reported for the classifier.

Input material: PBMCs. The TCR sequence derives from a woman in her late teens or twenties in good health and CMV-seronegative. The chain joins TRBV7-3 to TRBJ2-3; 10 positions agree with TRBD2. CDR3 loop: CASSVGTSGTDTQYF. The CDR3 DNA reads TGTGCCAGCAGCGTCGGGACTAGCGGCACAGATACGCAGTATTTT.